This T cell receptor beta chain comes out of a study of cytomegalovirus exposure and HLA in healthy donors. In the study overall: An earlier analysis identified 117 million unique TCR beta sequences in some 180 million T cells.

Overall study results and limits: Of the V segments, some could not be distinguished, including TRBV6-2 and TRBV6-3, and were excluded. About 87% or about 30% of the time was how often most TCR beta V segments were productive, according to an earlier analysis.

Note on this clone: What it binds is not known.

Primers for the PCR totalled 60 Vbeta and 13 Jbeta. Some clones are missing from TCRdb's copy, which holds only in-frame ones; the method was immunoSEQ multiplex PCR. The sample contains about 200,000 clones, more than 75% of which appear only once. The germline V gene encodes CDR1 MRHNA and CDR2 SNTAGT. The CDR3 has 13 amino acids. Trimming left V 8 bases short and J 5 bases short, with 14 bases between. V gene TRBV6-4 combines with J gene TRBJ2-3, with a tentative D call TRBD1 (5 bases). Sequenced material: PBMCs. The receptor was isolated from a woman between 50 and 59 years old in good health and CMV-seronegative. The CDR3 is CASAQQAGDTQYF. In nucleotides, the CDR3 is TGTGCCAGCGCTCAACAGGCCGGAGATACGCAGTATTTT.